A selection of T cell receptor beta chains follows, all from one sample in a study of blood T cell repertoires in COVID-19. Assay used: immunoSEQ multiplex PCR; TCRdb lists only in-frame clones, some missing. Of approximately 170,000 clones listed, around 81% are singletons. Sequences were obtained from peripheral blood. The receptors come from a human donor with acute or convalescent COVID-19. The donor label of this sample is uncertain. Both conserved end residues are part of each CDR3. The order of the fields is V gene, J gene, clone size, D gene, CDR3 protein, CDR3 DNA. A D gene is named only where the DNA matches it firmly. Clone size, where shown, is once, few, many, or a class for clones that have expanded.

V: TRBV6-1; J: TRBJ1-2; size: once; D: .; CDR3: CASSEAGRGENYGYTF; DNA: TGTGCCAGCAGTGAAGCGGGCAGGGGCGAAAACTATGGCTACACCTTC
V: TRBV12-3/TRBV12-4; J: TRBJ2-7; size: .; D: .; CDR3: CASSFVSYEQYF; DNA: TGTGCCAGCAGTTTTGTTAGCTACGAGCAGTACTTC
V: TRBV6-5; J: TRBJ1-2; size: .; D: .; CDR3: CASSYSRVRGYTF; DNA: TGTGCCAGCAGTTACTCGAGGGTTAGGGGCTACACCTTC
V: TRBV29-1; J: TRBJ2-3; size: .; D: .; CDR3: CSVKQGWVTDTQYF; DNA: TGCAGCGTCAAACAGGGTTGGGTTACAGATACGCAGTATTTT
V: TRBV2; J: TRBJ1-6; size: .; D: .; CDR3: CASSGGAGGSYNSPLHF; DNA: TGTGCCAGCAGTGGCGGGGCCGGAGGGTCCTATAATTCACCCCTCCACTTT
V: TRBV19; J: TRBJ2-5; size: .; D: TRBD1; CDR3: CASSSPGTGGETQYF; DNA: TGTGCCAGTAGTAGTCCCGGGACAGGGGGAGAGACCCAGTACTTC
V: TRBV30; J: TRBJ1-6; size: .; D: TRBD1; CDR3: CAWRPRDRGGSSPLHF; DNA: TGTGCCTGGAGACCACGGGACAGGGGAGGTAGTTCACCCCTCCACTTT
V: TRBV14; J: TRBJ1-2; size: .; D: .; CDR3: CASRASGAHGYTF; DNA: TGTGCCAGCAGGGCTTCAGGGGCGCATGGCTACACCTTC
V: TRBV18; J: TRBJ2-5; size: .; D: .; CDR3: CASSPEARAETQYF; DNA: TGTGCCAGCTCACCAGAGGCCAGGGCAGAGACCCAGTACTTC
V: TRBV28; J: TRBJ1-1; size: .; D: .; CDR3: CASSLKGGNTEAFF; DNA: TGTGCCAGCAGTTTAAAAGGCGGTAACACTGAAGCTTTCTTT
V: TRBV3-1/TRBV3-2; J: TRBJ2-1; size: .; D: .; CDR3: CASSQVPAGWDEQFF; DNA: TGTGCCAGCAGCCAAGTCCCTGCGGGGTGGGATGAGCAGTTCTTC
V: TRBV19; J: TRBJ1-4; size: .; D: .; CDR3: CASTGGEFEKLFF; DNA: TGTGCCAGTACGGGGGGCGAGTTTGAAAAACTGTTTTTT
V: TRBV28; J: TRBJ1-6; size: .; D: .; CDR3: CASRPPQGNPAYNSPLHF; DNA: TGTGCCAGCAGGCCCCCCCAGGGGAACCCCGCCTATAATTCACCCCTCCACTTT
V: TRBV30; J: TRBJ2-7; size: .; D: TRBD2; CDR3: CAWGLAGGYEQYF; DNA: TGTGCCTGGGGACTAGCGGGAGGGTACGAGCAGTACTTC
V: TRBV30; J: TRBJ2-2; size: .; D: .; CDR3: CAWSPGLGELFF; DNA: TGTGCCTGGAGCCCGGGACTCGGGGAGCTGTTTTTT
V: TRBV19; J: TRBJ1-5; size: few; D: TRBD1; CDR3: CASSPGQGAETQHF; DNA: TGTGCCAGTAGTCCGGGACAGGGGGCGGAGACCCAGCATTTT